This T cell receptor beta chain is drawn from a study of cytotoxic CD8 clonotypes in ibrutinib-treated CLL. Study background: A median approximately 12 months of treatment, range 6 to 36, preceded the collection of response samples. The samples contained around 250,000 productive templates on average. They also contained an average of roughly 90,000 productive rearrangements. The study's findings and limits: The study found baseline clonality above age-matched healthy donors, tracking circulating CD8+ T-cell counts.

Clones were sequenced by immunoSEQ multiplex PCR, and TCRdb holds only the in-frame ones, with some missing. The sample consists of about 300,000 clones, around 76% of them appearing once. Trimming left V 5 bases short and J 8 bases short, with 22 bases between. The CDR3 consists of 16 residues. Germline CDR1 is SGHAT and CDR2 is FQNNGV. Notes on this clone: What it recognizes is unknown.

Source: PBMCs, taken at disease progression, from a patient treated with ibrutinib. The clonotype originates from a human donor with chronic lymphocytic leukemia. The chain couples TRBV11-2 to TRBJ2-1; D is unclear. CDR3 protein: CASSPWPVGSLDEQFF. The CDR3 nucleotides read TGTGCCAGCAGCCCCTGGCCCGTCGGTAGCCTGGATGAGCAGTTCTTC. Full variable domain (missing parts from reference TRBV11-2 and TRBJ2-1): EAGVAQSPRYKIIEKRQSVAFWCNPISGHATLYWYQQILGQGPKLLIQFQNNGVVDDSQLPKDRFSAERLKGVDSTLKIQPAKLEDSAVYLCASSPWPVGSLDEQFFGPGTRLTVL.